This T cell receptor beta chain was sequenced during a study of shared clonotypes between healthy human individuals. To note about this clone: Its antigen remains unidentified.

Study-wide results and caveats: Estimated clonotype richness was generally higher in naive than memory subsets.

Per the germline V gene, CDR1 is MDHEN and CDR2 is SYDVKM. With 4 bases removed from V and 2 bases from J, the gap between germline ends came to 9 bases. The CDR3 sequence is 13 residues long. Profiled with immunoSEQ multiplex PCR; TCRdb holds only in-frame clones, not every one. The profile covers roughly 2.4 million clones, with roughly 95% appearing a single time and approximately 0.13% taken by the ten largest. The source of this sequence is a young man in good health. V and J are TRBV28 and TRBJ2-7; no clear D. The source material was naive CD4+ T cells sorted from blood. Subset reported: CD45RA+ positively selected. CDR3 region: CASSSIGAYEQYF. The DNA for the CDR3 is TGTGCCAGCAGTTCCATAGGAGCCTACGAGCAGTACTTC.